The 8 T cell receptor beta chains reported below all come from one sample, sequenced in a study of beta chain features in type 1 diabetes. What was sequenced were expressed TCRB transcripts, since all of the isolated RNA had been reverse transcribed. TCRdb's copy holds only in-frame clones and misses some; the assay was immunoSEQ multiplex PCR. This sample yields hundreds of thousands of clones, of which roughly 12% are seen a single time; roughly 0.017% belongs to the top ten. The sequenced sample was naive CD4+ T cells from blood. Receptors originate from a man younger than 35 in good health.

The sample holds a few counts of this clone. The V and J genes are TRBV6-6 and TRBJ1-2, with D perhaps TRBD1 (5 bases). Germline values: CDR1 MNHNY, CDR2 SVGAGI (reference sequence). The CDR3 runs 13 residues. Trimming took 6 bases from V and 8 from J, leaving 16 bases between them. CDR3 nucleotides: TGTGCCAGCAGGGACGGAGGGGTAGGCGGCTACACCTTC. Translated: CASRDGGVGGYTF.

The chain uses TRBV9 and TRBJ1-4, with D perhaps matching TRBD1 (5 bases). From germline, CDR1 is SGDLS and CDR2 YYNGEE. The germline V and J ends were trimmed by 3 bases and 12 bases, with 15 bases remaining between them. The CDR3 runs 13 residues. The CDR3 loop is CASSGISGHQLFF. The CDR3 coding sequence is TGTGCCAGCAGCGGCATATCCGGACACCAACTGTTTTTT.

This clone was seen ten or more times. The same CDR3 also results from other DNA sequences found in this sample. J is TRBJ2-5 and V is TRBV9; D may be TRBD1 (6 bases). There are 13 residues in the CDR3. Between the trimmed V and J ends, which lost 2 bases and 1 base, there was a span of 6 bases. Germline V lookup: CDR1 SGDLS, CDR2 YYNGEE. The CDR3 sequence: CASSVRGQETQYF. In DNA form, the CDR3 reads TGTGCCAGCAGCGTCAGGGGCCAAGAGACCCAGTACTTC.

This clone was seen more than once but under ten times. The V and J genes are TRBV29-1 and TRBJ1-5; a possible D gene is TRBD1 (5 bases). This CDR3 comprises 13 residues. The V end lost 6 bases, the J end lost 0 bases, and 9 bases lay between the germline ends. The V gene's germline CDR1 is SQVTM and CDR2 ANQGSEA. DNA of the CDR3: TGCAGCGTGGGGCCGTCTAGCAATCAGCCCCAGCATTTT. It yields the protein CSVGPSSNQPQHF.

The V call is TRBV7-2, the J call TRBJ1-6; D remains unclear. Germline CDR1 and CDR2: SGHTA and FQGNSA. Trimming took off 5 bases at V and 11 bases at J, with 13 bases between the two ends. CDR3 length: 13 residues. As DNA, the CDR3 is TGTGCCAGCAGCCTAAGTGGAGGCCCACCCCTCCACTTT. Protein: CASSLSGGPPLHF.

The chain has TRBV28 and TRBJ2-7; TRBD2 might be the D (7 bases). V was trimmed by 7 bases and J by 2 bases, leaving 18 bases between them. This CDR3 comprises 15 residues. Germline V gene lookup returns CDR1 MDHEN and CDR2 SYDVKM. CDR3 DNA: TGTGCCAGCACCTCCCTGGGGAGGGGGGCCTACGAGCAGTACTTC. Amino acids: CASTSLGRGAYEQYF.

The chain carries TRBV9 and TRBJ1-2; no definite D call. Germline assignment: CDR1 SGDLS and CDR2 YYNGEE. This CDR3 comprises 12 residues. Trimming cost V 0 bases and J 6 bases, with 6 bases left between them. The CDR3 is CASSVARDGYTF. The DNA for the CDR3 is TGTGCCAGCAGCGTAGCTCGGGATGGCTACACCTTC.

This chain joins TRBV5-1 and TRBJ2-1, with 8 nucleotides matching TRBD2. Trimming cost V 0 bases and J 2 bases; bases outside gene matches: 4. The CDR3 runs 16 residues. Germline V gene lookup returns CDR1 SGHRS and CDR2 YFSETQ. This CDR3 reads CASSLVSGVTYNEQFF. CDR3 nucleotide sequence: TGCGCCAGCAGCTTGGTTAGCGGGGTAACCTACAATGAGCAGTTCTTC. The full variable domain, its missing parts supplied by reference TRBV5-1 and TRBJ2-1, is KAGVTQTPRYLIKTRGQQVTLSCSPISGHRSVSWYQQTPGQGLQFLFEYFSETQRNKGNFPGRFSGRQFSNSRSEMNVSTLELGDSALYLCASSLVSGVTYNEQFFGPGTRLTVL.